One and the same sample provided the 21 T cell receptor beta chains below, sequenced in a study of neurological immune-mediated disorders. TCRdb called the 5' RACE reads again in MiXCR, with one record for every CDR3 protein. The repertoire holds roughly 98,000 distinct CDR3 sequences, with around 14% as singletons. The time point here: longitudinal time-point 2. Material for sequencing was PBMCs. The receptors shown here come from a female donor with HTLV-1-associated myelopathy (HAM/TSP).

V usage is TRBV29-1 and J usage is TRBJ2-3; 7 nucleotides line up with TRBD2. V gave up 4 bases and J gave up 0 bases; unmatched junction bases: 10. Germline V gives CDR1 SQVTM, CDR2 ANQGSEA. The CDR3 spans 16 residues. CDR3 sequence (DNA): TGCAGCGTTGGCGGGGGTAAAGGGACTAGCACAGATACGCAGTATTTT. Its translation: CSVGGGKGTSTDTQYF.

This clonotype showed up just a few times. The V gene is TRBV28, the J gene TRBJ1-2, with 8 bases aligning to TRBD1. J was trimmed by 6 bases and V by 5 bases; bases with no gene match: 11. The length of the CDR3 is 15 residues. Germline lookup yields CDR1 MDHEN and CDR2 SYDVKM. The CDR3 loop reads CASSATDRVLHGYTF. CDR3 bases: TGTGCCAGCAGTGCCACGGACAGGGTGTTGCATGGCTACACCTTC.

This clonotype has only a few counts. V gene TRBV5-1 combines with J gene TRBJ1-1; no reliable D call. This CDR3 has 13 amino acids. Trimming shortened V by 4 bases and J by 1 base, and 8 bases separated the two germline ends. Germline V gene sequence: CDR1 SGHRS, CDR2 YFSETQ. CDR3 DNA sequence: TGCGCCAGCAGCCCTTTATCGAACACTGAAGCTTTCTTT. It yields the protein CASSPLSNTEAFF.

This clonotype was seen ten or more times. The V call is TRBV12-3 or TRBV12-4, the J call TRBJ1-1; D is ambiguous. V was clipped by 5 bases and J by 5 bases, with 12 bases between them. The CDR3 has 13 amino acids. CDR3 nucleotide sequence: TGTGCCAGCAGTCCCACTGGGGAAACTGAAGCTTTCTTT. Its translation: CASSPTGETEAFF.

CDR3 amino acids: CASSSGTARLIDNEQFF. The CDR3 bases are TGCGCCAGCAGCTCCGGGACAGCCCGGCTGATAGACAATGAGCAGTTCTTC. The rearrangement links TRBV5-1 to TRBJ2-1; 7 bases match TRBD1. The CDR3 contains 17 residues. Germline values: CDR1 SGHRS, CDR2 YFSETQ. V trimming: 3 bases; J trimming: 5 bases; junction bases outside the gene matches: 14.

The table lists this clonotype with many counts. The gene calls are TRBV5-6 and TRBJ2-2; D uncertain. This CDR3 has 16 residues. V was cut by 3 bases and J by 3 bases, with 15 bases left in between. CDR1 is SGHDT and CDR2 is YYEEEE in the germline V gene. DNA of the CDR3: TGTGCCAGCAGCTCCCAGATGGCGATTTACACCGGGGAGCTGTTTTTT. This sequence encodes CASSSQMAIYTGELFF.

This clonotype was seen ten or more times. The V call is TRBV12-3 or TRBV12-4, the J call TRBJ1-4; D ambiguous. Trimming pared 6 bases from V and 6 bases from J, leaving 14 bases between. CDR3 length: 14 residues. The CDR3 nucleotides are TGTGCCAGCAGCCCGGGGAACGGAGATGAAAAACTGTTTTTT. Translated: CASSPGNGDEKLFF.

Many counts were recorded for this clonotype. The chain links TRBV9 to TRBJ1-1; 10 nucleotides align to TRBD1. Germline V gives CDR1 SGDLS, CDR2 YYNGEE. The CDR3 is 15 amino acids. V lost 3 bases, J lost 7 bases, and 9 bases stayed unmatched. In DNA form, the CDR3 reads TGTGCCAGCAGCGCGACGACAGGGGGCGAAGGTGAAGCTTTCTTT. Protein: CASSATTGGEGEAFF.

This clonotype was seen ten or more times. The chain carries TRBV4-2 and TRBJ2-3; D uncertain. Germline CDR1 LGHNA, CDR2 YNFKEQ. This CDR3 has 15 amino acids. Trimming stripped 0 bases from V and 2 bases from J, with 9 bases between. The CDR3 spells CASSQDPAITDTQYF. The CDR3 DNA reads TGTGCCAGCAGCCAAGATCCAGCGATCACAGATACGCAGTATTTT.

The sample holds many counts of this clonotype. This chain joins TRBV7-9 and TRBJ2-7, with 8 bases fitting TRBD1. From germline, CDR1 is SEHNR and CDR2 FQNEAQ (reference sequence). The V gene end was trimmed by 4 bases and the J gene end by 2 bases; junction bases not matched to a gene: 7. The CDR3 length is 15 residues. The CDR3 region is CASSSVRDRPYEQYF. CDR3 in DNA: TGTGCCAGCAGCTCTGTCCGGGACAGGCCCTACGAGCAGTACTTC.

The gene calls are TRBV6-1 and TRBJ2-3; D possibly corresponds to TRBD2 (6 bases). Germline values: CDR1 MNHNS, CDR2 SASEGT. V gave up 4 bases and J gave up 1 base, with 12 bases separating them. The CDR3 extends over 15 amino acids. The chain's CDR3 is CASSGTGVGTDTQYF. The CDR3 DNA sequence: TGTGCCAGCAGTGGAACGGGGGTTGGCACAGATACGCAGTATTTT.

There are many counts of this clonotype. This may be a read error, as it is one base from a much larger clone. The CDR3 reads CASSLEQETQYF. CDR3 DNA: TGCGCCAGCAGCTTGGAACAAGAGACCCAGTACTTC. This sequence joins TRBV5-1 and TRBJ2-5; D call uncertain. From germline, CDR1 is SGHRS and CDR2 YFSETQ. Deletions cut 0 bases from V and 2 bases from J, with 2 bases between. The CDR3 spans 12 residues.

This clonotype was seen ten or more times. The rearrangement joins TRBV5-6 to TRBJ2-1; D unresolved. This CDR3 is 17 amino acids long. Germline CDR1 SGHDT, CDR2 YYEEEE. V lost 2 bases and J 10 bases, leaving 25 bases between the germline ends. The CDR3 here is CASSLRSAAFSHAEQFF. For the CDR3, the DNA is TGTGCCAGCAGCTTAAGGTCGGCAGCCTTTTCCCATGCCGAGCAGTTCTTC.

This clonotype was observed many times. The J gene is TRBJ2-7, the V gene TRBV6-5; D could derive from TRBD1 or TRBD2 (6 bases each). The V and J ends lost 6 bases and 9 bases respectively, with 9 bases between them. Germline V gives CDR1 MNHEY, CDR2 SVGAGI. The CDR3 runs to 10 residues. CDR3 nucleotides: TGTGCCAGCAGAGGAGGGGGGCAGTACTTC. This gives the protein CASRGGGQYF.

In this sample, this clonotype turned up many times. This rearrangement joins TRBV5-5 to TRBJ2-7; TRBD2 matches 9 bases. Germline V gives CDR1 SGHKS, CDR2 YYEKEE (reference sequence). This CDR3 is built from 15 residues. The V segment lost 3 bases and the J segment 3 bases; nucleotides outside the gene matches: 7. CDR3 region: CASSWGTSLSYEQYF. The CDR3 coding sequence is TGTGCCAGCAGCTGGGGGACTAGCCTGAGCTACGAGCAGTACTTC.

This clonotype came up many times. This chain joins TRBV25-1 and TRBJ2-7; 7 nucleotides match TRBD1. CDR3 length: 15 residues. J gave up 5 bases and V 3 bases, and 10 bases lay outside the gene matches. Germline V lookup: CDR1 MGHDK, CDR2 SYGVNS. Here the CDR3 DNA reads TGTGCCAGCAGTGAGCATAAGGGGGCTGTCCACGAGCAGTACTTC. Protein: CASSEHKGAVHEQYF.

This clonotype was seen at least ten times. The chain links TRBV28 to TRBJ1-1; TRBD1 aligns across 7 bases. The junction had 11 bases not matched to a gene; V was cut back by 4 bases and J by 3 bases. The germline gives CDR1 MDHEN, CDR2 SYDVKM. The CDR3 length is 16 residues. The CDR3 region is CASSSEGRDSYTEAFF. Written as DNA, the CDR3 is TGTGCCAGCAGTTCCGAGGGTCGGGACAGTTACACTGAAGCTTTCTTT.

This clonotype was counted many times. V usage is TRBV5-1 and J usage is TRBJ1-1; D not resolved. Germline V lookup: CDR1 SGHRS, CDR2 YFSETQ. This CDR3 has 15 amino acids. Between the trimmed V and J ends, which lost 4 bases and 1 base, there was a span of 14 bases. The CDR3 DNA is TGCGCCAGCAGCCAAGGACCTGGGCGGAACACTGAAGCTTTCTTT. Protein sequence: CASSQGPGRNTEAFF.

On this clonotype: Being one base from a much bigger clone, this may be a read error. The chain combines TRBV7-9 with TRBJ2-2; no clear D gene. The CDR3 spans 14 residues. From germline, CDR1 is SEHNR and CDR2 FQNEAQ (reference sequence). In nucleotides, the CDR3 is TGTGCCAGCAGCTTAGCGCCCGCCACCGAGGAGCTGTTTTTT. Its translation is CASSLAPATEELFF.

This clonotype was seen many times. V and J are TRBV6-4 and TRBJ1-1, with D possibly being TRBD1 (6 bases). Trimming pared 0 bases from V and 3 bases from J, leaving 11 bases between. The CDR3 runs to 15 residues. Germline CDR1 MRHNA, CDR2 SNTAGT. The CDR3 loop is CASSDSPEGDTEAFF. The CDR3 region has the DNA TGTGCCAGCAGTGACTCACCGGAGGGGGACACTGAAGCTTTCTTT.

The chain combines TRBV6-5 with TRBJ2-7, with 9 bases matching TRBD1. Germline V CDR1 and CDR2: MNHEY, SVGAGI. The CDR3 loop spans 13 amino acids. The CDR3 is CDRTGQGTYEQYF. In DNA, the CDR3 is TGTGACAGAACGGGACAGGGTACCTACGAGCAGTACTTC.